Listed below are T cell receptor beta chains from one sample, sequenced in a study of long-term antiretroviral therapy in people with HIV. The protocol was immunoSEQ multiplex PCR, while the TCRdb copy is restricted to in-frame clones and leaves out a portion. The sample contains 20,000 to 25,000 clones, almost 85% of which appear only once. The sequencing used unsorted PBMCs, collected 0.3 years after starting antiretroviral therapy. The receptors were gathered from a man aged 45-60 years with HIV. Each CDR3 is given with its conserved first and last residue. The D gene is left open where the match is weak. Part of the rows lack a size; the others show once, few, many or a class for expanded clones.

16,TRBV7-2,TRBJ1-4,NA,TRBD1,TGTGCCAGCAGCCCACCTAGGGGGACAGGGGTTGAAAAACTGTTTTTT,CASSPPRGTGVEKLFF
13,TRBV7-7,TRBJ2-5,NA,TRBD1,TGTGCTATCGGGGGGACAGGGGCGGAGACCCAGTACTTC,CAIGGTGAETQYF
17,TRBV27,TRBJ2-2,NA,TRBD1,TGTGCCAGCAGTTTCCATTGGCAGGGGGCGTCTTCCGGGGAGCTGTTTTTT,CASSFHWQGASSGELFF
13,TRBV10-3,TRBJ1-4,NA,NA,TGTGCCATCAGTCAGGGGACTAATGAAAAACTGTTTTTT,CAISQGTNEKLFF
14,TRBV5-1,TRBJ1-2,NA,TRBD1,TGCGCCAGCAGCTTGGTCCGGGACAGCTATGGCTACACCTTC,CASSLVRDSYGYTF
14,TRBV30,TRBJ1-2,NA,NA,TGTGCCTGGAGTTCTCCGACGGCGCTCTATGGCTACACCTTC,CAWSSPTALYGYTF
14,TRBV7-3,TRBJ1-1,few,NA,TGTGCCAGCAGCCTACAGGGTTGGAACACTGAAGCTTTCTTT,CASSLQGWNTEAFF
13,TRBV30,TRBJ1-1,few,TRBD1,TGTGCCTGGCTGCCAGGGGGGACCACTGAAGCTTTCTTT,CAWLPGGTTEAFF
11,TRBV6-5,TRBJ2-2,NA,NA,TGTGCCAGCAGTTCCGACGGGGAGCTGTTTTTT,CASSSDGELFF
13,TRBV19,TRBJ2-1,NA,NA,TGTGCCAGTCAAAACTCGGGGGTGCATGAGCAGTTCTTC,CASQNSGVHEQFF
15,TRBV6-6,TRBJ2-1,NA,NA,TGTGCCAGCAGTTACTCGGACGGGGGTCCCAATGAGCAGTTCTTC,CASSYSDGGPNEQFF
17,TRBV5-5,TRBJ2-1,NA,NA,TGTGCCAGCAGCTTGGCCCCTGACTCGAGCTCCTACAATGAGCAGTTCTTC,CASSLAPDSSSYNEQFF
14,TRBV19,TRBJ1-1,NA,TRBD1,TGTGCCAGTAGTATAGTTGGGGGACAGGGGTCCGCTTTCTTT,CASSIVGGQGSAFF
15,TRBV11-3,TRBJ2-7,NA,NA,TGTGCCAGCAGCTTTCCCGCGGAGGGCTCCTACGAGCAGTACTTC,CASSFPAEGSYEQYF
15,TRBV9,TRBJ1-1,NA,NA,TGTGCCAGCGGGCCAGGGGTAGGCATGAACACTGAAGCTTTCTTT,CASGPGVGMNTEAFF
14,TRBV7-9,TRBJ1-6,NA,NA,TGTGCCAGCAGCTTAACAGACACTAATTCACCCCTCCACTTT,CASSLTDTNSPLHF
15,TRBV27,TRBJ1-5,NA,NA,TGTGCCAGCAGTTTATCGCGGGGGACCAATCAGCCCCAGCATTTT,CASSLSRGTNQPQHF
13,TRBV11-3,TRBJ2-7,NA,NA,TGTGCCAGCAGCTTAGGACCAGGTTACGAGCAGTACTTC,CASSLGPGYEQYF
16,TRBV6-6,TRBJ1-2,NA,NA,TGTGCCAGCAGTTACTCGAGGGACGCTTCGTACTATGGCTACACCTTC,CASSYSRDASYYGYTF
18,TRBV21-1,TRBJ1-3,once,NA,TGTGCCAGCAGCAAAGGTCGGGGTGATCGATCCTCTGGAAACACCATATATTTT,CASSKGRGDRSSGNTIYF
16,TRBV5-1,TRBJ2-3,NA,NA,TGCGCCAGCAGCCCCTGGGGTAGGGGTCAATCAGATACGCAGTATTTT,CASSPWGRGQSDTQYF
13,TRBV6-4,TRBJ1-5,NA,NA,TGTGCCAGCAGTGCTAATAGCAATCAGCCCCAGCATTTT,CASSANSNQPQHF
15,TRBV4-3,TRBJ1-3,NA,NA,TGCGCCAGCAGGCCGAGCGTGAGCTCTGGAAACACCATATATTTT,CASRPSVSSGNTIYF
14,TRBV11-2,TRBJ1-1,NA,NA,TGTGCCAGCAGTATTAGATTCATGAACACTGAAGCTTTCTTT,CASSIRFMNTEAFF
16,TRBV4-3,TRBJ2-1,NA,TRBD2,TGCGCCAGCAGCCAGGCCCTAGCGGCTTACTACAATGAGCAGTTCTTC,CASSQALAAYYNEQFF
18,TRBV9,TRBJ2-3,NA,TRBD1,TGTGCCAGCAGCGTCAGTAGTTCCCCAATAGGGGGCAGAGATACGCAGTATTTT,CASSVSSSPIGGRDTQYF
14,TRBV11-3,TRBJ2-3,NA,NA,TGTGCCAGCAGCTCCGACGGAGACACAGATACGCAGTATTTT,CASSSDGDTDTQYF
12,TRBV18,TRBJ2-3,NA,NA,TGTGCCAGCTCACCAAGTTTACAGGGATTTTTCTTT,CASSPSLQGFFF
14,TRBV6-5,TRBJ2-2,NA,NA,TGTGCCAGCAGTTACTCTTCTAGCTCCGGGGAGCTGTTTTTT,CASSYSSSSGELFF
15,TRBV27,TRBJ2-7,NA,NA,TGTGCCAGCAGTTTTGGGACCGCGAGCTCCTACGAGCAGTACTTC,CASSFGTASSYEQYF
14,TRBV28,TRBJ2-1,NA,TRBD2,TGTGCCAGCAACGAGGCTAGCGGGAGAACTGAGCAGTTCTTC,CASNEASGRTEQFF
11,TRBV7-9,TRBJ2-1,few,NA,TGTGCCAGCAGCGGTACTGAAGAGCAGTTCTTC,CASSGTEEQFF
13,TRBV18,TRBJ2-7,NA,NA,TGTGCCAGCTCACCAGGGGCCAACTACGAGCAGTACTTC,CASSPGANYEQYF
14,TRBV9,TRBJ1-4,NA,NA,TGTGCCAGCAGTGGGGGTAATGCTAATGAAAAACTGTTTTTT,CASSGGNANEKLFF
11,TRBV10-2,TRBJ1-2,few,NA,TGCGCCAGCAGGGGGACCTATGGCTACACCTTC,CASRGTYGYTF